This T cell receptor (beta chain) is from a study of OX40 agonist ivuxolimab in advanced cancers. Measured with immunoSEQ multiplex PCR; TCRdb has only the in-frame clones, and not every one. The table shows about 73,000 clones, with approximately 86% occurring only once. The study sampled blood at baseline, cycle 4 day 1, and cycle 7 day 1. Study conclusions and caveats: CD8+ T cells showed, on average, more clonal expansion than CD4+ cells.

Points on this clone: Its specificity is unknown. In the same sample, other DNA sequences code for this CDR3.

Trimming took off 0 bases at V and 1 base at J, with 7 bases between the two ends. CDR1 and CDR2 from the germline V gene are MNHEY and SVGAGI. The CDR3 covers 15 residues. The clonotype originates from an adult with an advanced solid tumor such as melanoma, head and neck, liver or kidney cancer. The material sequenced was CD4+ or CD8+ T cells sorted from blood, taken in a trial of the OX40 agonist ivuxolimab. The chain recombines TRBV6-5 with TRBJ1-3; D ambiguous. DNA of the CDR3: TGTGCCAGCAGTTACTCAGGAGGATCTGGAAACACCATATATTTT. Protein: CASSYSGGSGNTIYF.